These 18 T cell receptor beta chains were sequenced from one sample in a study of T cell repertoires in cytomegalovirus infection. In TCRdb, the reads were re-called with MiXCR into one record per CDR3 protein. The top ten clones hold around 12% of a sample with about 830,000 distinct CDR3 sequences, about 30% of them seen once. For these receptors, no antigen is known. Sequenced material: cultured CD8+ T cells from PBMCs, taken from culture after CMV antigen stimulation. The receptors here all came from a human donor in good health (CMV status not recorded). Some clones in this sample may be carry-over from other donors' samples.

The table lists this clonotype with a count of one. The chain is built from TRBV14 and TRBJ1-1; the match to TRBD1 covers 9 bases. The CDR3 runs 14 residues. Germline trimming cut 4 bases from V and 6 bases from J; bases unmatched to any gene: 6. Looked up from germline, CDR1 is SGHDN and CDR2 is FVKESK. The CDR3 here is CASSRTGGAAEAFF. In DNA, the CDR3 is TGTGCCAGCAGCCGTACAGGGGGCGCCGCTGAAGCTTTCTTT.

This chain connects TRBV10-2 to TRBJ1-1; D remains unclear. CDR1 WSHSY and CDR2 SAAADI come from the germline V gene. The CDR3 length is 15 residues. Trimming took off 6 bases at V and 0 bases at J, with 14 bases between the two ends. The CDR3 loop is CASRIFGPLNTEAFF. Written as DNA, the CDR3 is TGCGCCAGCAGGATTTTCGGGCCTCTGAACACTGAAGCTTTCTTT.

This clonotype was counted ten times or more. The J gene is TRBJ2-3, the V gene TRBV12-3 or TRBV12-4, with a possible D match to TRBD2 (6 bases). The CDR3 has 15 amino acids. Trimming took off 7 bases at V and 0 bases at J, with 14 bases between the two ends. The CDR3 nucleotides read TGTGCCAGCAAAAATCCGGGACTGAGCACAGATACGCAGTATTTT. Amino acid sequence: CASKNPGLSTDTQYF.

This clonotype was counted many times. The chain recombines TRBV6-1 with TRBJ2-5; TRBD2 matches 15 bases. Germline-derived CDR1 and CDR2 are MNHNS and SASEGT. This CDR3 contains 15 residues. With V trimmed by 5 bases and J by 5 bases, 3 bases remained unmatched. Here the CDR3 reads CASSRTSGGAETQYF. The CDR3 region has the DNA TGTGCCAGCAGTAGGACTAGCGGGGGGGCTGAGACCCAGTACTTC.

In DNA, the CDR3 is TGTGCCAGCTCCTGGCGGGCCTACACAACAGATACGCAGTATTTT. This translates into CASSWRAYTTDTQYF. V and J are TRBV18 and TRBJ2-3; the D gene is possibly TRBD2 (5 bases). Trimming stripped 6 bases from V and 3 bases from J, with 16 bases between. Germline assignment: CDR1 KGHSH and CDR2 LQKENI. The CDR3 extends over 15 amino acids.

This clonotype has ten or more counts. The chain employs TRBV27 and TRBJ1-1, with TRBD1 identical over 7 bases. The CDR3 totals 13 residues. The junction had 1 base not matched to a gene; V was cut back by 6 bases and J by 0 bases. Germline assignment: CDR1 MNHEY and CDR2 SMNVEV (reference sequence). Here the CDR3 reads CASRTGLNTEAFF. For the CDR3, the DNA is TGTGCCAGCAGGACAGGGTTGAACACTGAAGCTTTCTTT.

Points on this clonotype: This clone may be a read error of a much larger clone one base away. This chain links TRBV11-2 with TRBJ2-2; no definite D call. The germline gives CDR1 SGHAT, CDR2 FQNNGV. With 3 bases removed from V and 0 bases from J, the gap between germline ends came to 14 bases. The CDR3 runs 17 residues. CDR3 bases: TGTGCCAGCAGCTTCTATCGATATGGTTCGAACACCGGGGAGCTGTTTTTT. Protein: CASSFYRYGSNTGELFF.

A note on this clonotype: The germline gene is not matched at one end of the junction; a read error may be the cause. This rearrangement joins TRBV6-1 to TRBJ2-1; 7 nucleotides align to TRBD2. This CDR3 is 17 amino acids long. Germline lookup yields CDR1 MNHNS and CDR2 SASEGT. The CDR3 sequence is CANSERGVVRFNNEQFF. DNA of the CDR3: TGTGCCAACAGTGAGCGGGGAGTGGTAAGATTTAACAATGAGCAGTTCTTC.

This clonotype was seen only a few times. The chain combines TRBV4-1 with TRBJ2-7; D is undetermined. The germline CDR1 and CDR2 sequences are MGHRA and YSYEKL. Trimming cost V 2 bases and J 0 bases, with 5 bases left between them. The CDR3 is 13 amino acids. CDR3 residues: CASSQSVSYEQYV. The CDR3 nucleotides are TGCGCCAGCAGCCAAAGTGTCTCCTACGAGCAGTACGTC.

The chain links TRBV7-9 to TRBJ2-5; D unclear. Germline lookup yields CDR1 SEHNR and CDR2 FQNEAQ (reference sequence). Trimming cost V 1 base and J 1 base, with 7 bases left between them. The CDR3 is 14 amino acids. The CDR3 is CASSLVPIQETQYF. Here the CDR3 DNA reads TGTGCCAGCAGCTTAGTTCCAATCCAAGAGACCCAGTACTTC.

This clonotype was counted a few times. The chain recombines TRBV12-3 or TRBV12-4 with TRBJ2-1, with TRBD2 identical over 12 bases. The CDR3 has 16 amino acids. Unmatched junction bases numbered 7, after V lost 2 bases and J lost 8 bases. The CDR3 reads CASSLSASGGAYEQFF. CDR3 nucleotide sequence: TGTGCCAGCAGTTTATCGGCTAGCGGGGGGGCCTATGAGCAGTTCTTC.

This clonotype turned up a few times. CDR3 coding DNA: TGTGCCAGCTTATTCCGGAAGTCGGACGGGACCCAGTACTTC. Translation: CASLFRKSDGTQYF. This chain links TRBV6-2 or TRBV6-3 with TRBJ2-5; the D is unclear. The CDR3 consists of 14 residues. Trimming took 8 bases from V and 7 from J, leaving 20 bases between them. Germline assignment: CDR1 MNHEY and CDR2 SVGEGT.

V usage is TRBV6-6 and J usage is TRBJ2-7; D might be TRBD2 (6 bases). V dropped 5 bases and J dropped 8 bases, with 19 bases sitting between them. The CDR3 length is 14 residues. Germline CDR1 is MNHNY and CDR2 is SVGAGI (reference sequence). CDR3 nucleotide sequence: TGTGCCAGCAGTGCAACTGGGGGGATATACAAGCAGTACGTC. As protein: CASSATGGIYKQYV.

V and J are TRBV29-1 and TRBJ2-1, with D maybe TRBD2 (5 bases). The germline gives CDR1 SQVTM, CDR2 ANQGSEA. V was trimmed by 3 bases and J by 6 bases, leaving 9 bases between them. The CDR3 covers 12 residues. CDR3 in amino acids: CSVDEGCNEQFF. Here the CDR3 DNA reads TGCAGCGTTGATGAGGGATGCAATGAGCAGTTCTTC.

V is TRBV9 and J is TRBJ2-2; 7 bases map to TRBD1. V lost 0 bases and J lost 0; bases outside the gene matches: 2. The germline gives CDR1 SGDLS, CDR2 YYNGEE. The CDR3 sequence is 16 residues long. CDR3: CASSVGGTANTGELFF. CDR3 nucleotide sequence: TGTGCCAGCAGCGTAGGGGGGACAGCGAACACCGGGGAGCTGTTTTTT.

On this clonotype: Germline and junction disagree at one end, which may indicate a read error. The chain couples TRBV7-6 to TRBJ1-1; TRBD1 is a possible D gene (5 bases). In germline, CDR1 is SGHVS, CDR2 FNYEAQ. The CDR3 spans 18 residues. CDR3 sequence reads: CASSLAIRAAAVDTEAIF. CDR3 nucleotide sequence: TGTGCCAGCAGCTTAGCGATCCGAGCTGCGGCGGTGGACACTGAAGCTATCTTT.

This clonotype was recorded at least ten times. The chain couples TRBV7-2 to TRBJ2-7, with a tentative D call TRBD1 (5 bases). V was cut by 4 bases and J by 7 bases, with 17 bases left in between. Germline CDR1 is SGHTA and CDR2 is FQGNSA. This CDR3 region has 14 residues. The CDR3 region has the DNA TGTGCCAGCAGCTCCGGACAAGGTTCTTGGGAGCAGTACGTC. It encodes CASSSGQGSWEQYV.

This sequence joins TRBV28 and TRBJ1-1; D call uncertain. The germline gives CDR1 MDHEN, CDR2 SYDVKM. V was shortened by 3 bases and J by 1 base, with 9 bases between the two germline ends. There are 14 residues in the CDR3. CDR3 DNA sequence: TGTGCCAGCAGTTTTTTCGAGGAGAACACTGAAGCTTTCTTT. It codes for CASSFFEENTEAFF.